The entry below describes one TCR beta chain. This record comes from a study of blood T cell repertoires in COVID-19. The CDR3 covers 14 residues. Germline assignment: CDR1 SGHRS and CDR2 YFSETQ. V lost 2 bases and J lost 1, with 7 bases in between. Profiling relied on immunoSEQ multiplex PCR, and the TCRdb table lists in-frame clones only, not all of them. Of 100,000 to 150,000 clones listed, 75% to 90% are singletons. The sequenced sample consisted of peripheral blood. The rearrangement links TRBV5-1 to TRBJ1-3; D perhaps matches TRBD1 (6 bases). The TCR was taken from a man in his sixties with COVID-19, enrolled during active disease. CDR3 nucleotides: TGCGCCAGCAGCTTAACAGGGTCTGGAAACACCATATATTTT. Protein product: CASSLTGSGNTIYF.